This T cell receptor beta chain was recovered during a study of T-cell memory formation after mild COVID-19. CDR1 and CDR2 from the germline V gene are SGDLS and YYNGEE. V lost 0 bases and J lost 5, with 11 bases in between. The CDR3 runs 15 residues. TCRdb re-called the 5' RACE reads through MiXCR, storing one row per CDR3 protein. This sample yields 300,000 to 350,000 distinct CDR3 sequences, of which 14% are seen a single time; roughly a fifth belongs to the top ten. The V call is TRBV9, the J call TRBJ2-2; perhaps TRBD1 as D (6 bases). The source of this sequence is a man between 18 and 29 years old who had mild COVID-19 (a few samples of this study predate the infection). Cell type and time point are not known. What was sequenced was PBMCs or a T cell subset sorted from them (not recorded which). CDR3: CASSVGQGLTGELFF. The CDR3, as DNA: TGTGCCAGCAGCGTAGGGCAGGGGCTGACCGGGGAGCTGTTTTTT. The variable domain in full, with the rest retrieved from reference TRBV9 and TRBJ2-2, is DSGVTQTPKHLITATGQRVTLRCSPRSGDLSVYWYQQSLDQGLQFLIQYYNGEERAKGNILERFSAQQFPDLHSELNLSSLELGDSALYFCASSVGQGLTGELFFGEGSRLTVL.